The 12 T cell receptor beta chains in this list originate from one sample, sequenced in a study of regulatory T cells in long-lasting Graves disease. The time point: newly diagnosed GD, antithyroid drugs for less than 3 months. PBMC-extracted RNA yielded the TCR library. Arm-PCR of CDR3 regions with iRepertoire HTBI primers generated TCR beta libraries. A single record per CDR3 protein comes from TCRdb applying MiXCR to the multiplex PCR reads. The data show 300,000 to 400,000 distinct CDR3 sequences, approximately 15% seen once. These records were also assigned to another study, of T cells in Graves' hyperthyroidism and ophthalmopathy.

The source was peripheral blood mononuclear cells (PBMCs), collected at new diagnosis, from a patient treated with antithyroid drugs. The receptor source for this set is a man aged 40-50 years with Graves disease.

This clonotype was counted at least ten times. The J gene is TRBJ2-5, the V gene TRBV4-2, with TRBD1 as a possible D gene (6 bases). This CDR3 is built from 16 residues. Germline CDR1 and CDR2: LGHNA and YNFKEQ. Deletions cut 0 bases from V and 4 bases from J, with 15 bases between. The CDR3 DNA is TGTGCCAGCAGCCAAGAATCAACAGGGAATGGAGAGACCCAGTACTTC. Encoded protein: CASSQESTGNGETQYF.

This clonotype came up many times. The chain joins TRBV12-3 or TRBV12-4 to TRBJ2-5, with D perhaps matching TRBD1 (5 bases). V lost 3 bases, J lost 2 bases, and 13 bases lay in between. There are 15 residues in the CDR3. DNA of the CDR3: TGTGCCAGCAGTTTGGCCGGCAGGGAACAAGAGACCCAGTACTTC. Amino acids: CASSLAGREQETQYF.

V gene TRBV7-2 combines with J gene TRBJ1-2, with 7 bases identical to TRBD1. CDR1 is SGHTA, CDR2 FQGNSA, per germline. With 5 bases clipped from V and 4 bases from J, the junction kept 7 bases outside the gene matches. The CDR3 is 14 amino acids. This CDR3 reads CASSLDRDSYGYTF. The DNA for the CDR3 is TGTGCCAGCAGCCTGGACCGGGACAGCTATGGCTACACCTTC.

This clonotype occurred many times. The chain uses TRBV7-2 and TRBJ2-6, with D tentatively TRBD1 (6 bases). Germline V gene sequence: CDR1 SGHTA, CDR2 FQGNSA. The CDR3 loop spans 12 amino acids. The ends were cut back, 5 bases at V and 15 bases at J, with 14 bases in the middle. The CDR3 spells CASSTPGVSLTF. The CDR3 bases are TGTGCCAGCAGCACTCCAGGGGTCTCCCTGACTTTC.

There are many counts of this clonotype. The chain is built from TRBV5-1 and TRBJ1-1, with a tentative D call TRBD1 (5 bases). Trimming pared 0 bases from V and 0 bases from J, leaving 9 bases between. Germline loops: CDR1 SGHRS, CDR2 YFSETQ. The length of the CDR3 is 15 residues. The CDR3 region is CASSLGGAVNTEAFF. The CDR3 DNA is TGCGCCAGCAGCTTGGGCGGGGCGGTGAACACTGAAGCTTTCTTT.

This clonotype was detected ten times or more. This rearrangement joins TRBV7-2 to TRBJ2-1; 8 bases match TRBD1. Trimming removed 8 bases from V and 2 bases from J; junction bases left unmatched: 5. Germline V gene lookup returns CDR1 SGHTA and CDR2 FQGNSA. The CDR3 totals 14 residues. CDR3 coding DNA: TGTGCCAGCTCCCAGGGGGCAACCTACAATGAGCAGTTCTTC. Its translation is CASSQGATYNEQFF.

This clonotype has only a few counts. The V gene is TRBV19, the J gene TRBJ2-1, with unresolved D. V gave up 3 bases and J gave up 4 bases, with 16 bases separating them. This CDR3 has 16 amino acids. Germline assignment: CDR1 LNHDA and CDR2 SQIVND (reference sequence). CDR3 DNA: TGTGCCAGTAGTATTAACAGTGCGTTCACTTACAATGAGCAGTTCTTC. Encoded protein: CASSINSAFTYNEQFF.

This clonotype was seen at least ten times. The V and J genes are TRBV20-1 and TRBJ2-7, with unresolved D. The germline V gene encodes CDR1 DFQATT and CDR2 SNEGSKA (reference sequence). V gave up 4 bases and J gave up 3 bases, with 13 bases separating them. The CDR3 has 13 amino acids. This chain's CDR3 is CSAIPTGNYEQYF. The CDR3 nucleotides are TGCAGTGCTATCCCGACTGGGAACTACGAGCAGTACTTC.

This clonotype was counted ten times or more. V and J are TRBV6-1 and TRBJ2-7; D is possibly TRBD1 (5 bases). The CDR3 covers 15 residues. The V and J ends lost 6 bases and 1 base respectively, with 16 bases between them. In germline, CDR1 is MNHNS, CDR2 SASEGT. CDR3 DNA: TGTGCCAGCAGCAAATACAGGATATCGTCCTACGAGCAGTACTTC. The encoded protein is CASSKYRISSYEQYF.

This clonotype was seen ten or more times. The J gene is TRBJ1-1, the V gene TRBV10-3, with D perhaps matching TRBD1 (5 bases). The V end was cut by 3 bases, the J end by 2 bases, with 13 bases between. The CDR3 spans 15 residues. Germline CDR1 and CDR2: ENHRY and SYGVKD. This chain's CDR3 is CAISERSTANTEAFF. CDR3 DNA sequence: TGTGCCATCAGTGAACGGTCGACAGCTAACACTGAAGCTTTCTTT.

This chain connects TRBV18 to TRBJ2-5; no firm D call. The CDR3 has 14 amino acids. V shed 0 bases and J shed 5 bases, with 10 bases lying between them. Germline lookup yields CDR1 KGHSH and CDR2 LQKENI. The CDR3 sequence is CASSPPIGIETQYF. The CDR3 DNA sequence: TGTGCCAGCTCACCACCGATAGGGATCGAGACCCAGTACTTC.

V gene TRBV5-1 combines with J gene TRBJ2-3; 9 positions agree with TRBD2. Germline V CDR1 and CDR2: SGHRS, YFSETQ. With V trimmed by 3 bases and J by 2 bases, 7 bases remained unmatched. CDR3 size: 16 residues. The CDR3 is CASSSVSGSPTDTQYF. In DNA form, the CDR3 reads TGCGCCAGCAGCTCTGTTAGCGGGAGCCCCACAGATACGCAGTATTTT.